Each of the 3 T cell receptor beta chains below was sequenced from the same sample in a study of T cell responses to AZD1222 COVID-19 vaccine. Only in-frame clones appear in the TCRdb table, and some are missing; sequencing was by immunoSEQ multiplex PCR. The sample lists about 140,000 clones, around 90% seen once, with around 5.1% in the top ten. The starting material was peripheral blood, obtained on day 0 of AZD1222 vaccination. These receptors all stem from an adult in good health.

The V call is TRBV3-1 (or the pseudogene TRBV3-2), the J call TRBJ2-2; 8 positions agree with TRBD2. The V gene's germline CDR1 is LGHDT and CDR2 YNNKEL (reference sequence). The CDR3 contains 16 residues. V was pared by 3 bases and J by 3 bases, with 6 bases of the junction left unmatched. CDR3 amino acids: CASSQTGTRYTGELFF. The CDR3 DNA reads TGTGCCAGCAGCCAGACCGGGACTAGATACACCGGGGAGCTGTTTTTT.

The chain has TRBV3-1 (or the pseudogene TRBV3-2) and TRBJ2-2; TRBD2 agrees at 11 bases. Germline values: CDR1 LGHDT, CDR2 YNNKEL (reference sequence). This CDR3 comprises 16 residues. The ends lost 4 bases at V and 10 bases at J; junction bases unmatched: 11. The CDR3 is CASSLHGLAGGVELFF. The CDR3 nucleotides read TGTGCCAGCAGCCTACACGGGCTAGCGGGAGGTGTGGAGCTGTTTTTT.

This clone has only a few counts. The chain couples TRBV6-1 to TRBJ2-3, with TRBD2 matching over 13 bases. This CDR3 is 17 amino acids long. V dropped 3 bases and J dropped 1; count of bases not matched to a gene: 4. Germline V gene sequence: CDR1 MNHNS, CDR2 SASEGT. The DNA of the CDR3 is TGTGCCAGCAGTGAGAACGGACTAGCGGGGGGCACAGATACGCAGTATTTT. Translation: CASSENGLAGGTDTQYF.